This T cell receptor (beta chain) was identified during a study of cytomegalovirus exposure and HLA in healthy donors. Study conclusions and caveats: Follow-up analysis later connected one missense variant in DCLRE1C with trimming of TCR beta V- and J-genes. Compared with the approximately 700-donor mean, an Asian-associated ancestry cluster reportedly had fewer N-insertions, according to a later analysis. The study found most TCR sequences rare, yet found some public TCRs in many donors.

The length of the CDR3 is 14 residues. J lost 7 bases, V lost 3 bases, and 7 bases had no gene match. The germline CDR1 and CDR2 sequences are ENHRY and SYGVKD. The PCR employed 60 Vbeta primers together with 13 Jbeta primers. Sequencing was performed with immunoSEQ multiplex PCR; in TCRdb, only in-frame clones are kept and a portion is missing. The listing contains 55,000 to 75,000 clones. Regarding this clone: Antigen: not known.

This receptor was obtained from a male donor in good health and CMV-seronegative. V usage is TRBV10-3 and J usage is TRBJ1-2, with 8 bases that match TRBD1. The sequencing input was PBMCs. This CDR3 reads CAISDGQGRGGYTF. DNA of the CDR3: TGTGCCATCAGTGACGGACAGGGTAGGGGTGGCTACACCTTC.